This TCR beta chain was sequenced in a study of cytomegalovirus exposure and HLA in healthy donors. As to this clone: Its antigen is undetermined.

The donors, nominally healthy at sampling, likely had unrecorded immune exposures. The study ran its PCR with 60 Vbeta and 13 Jbeta primers. Sequencing used immunoSEQ multiplex PCR; TCRdb keeps in-frame clones, though not all of them. The sample consists of 90,000 to 120,000 clones, around 77% of them appearing once. General observations from the study: Later analysis identified several of the most significant clusters that appeared linked to common viral pathogens. Listed as cytomegalovirus-associated were over 150 TCR beta chains. Most TCR sequences proved rare, with some public TCRs found in many donors.

The receptor was derived from a young man in good health and CMV-seronegative. The sequencing sample was made of PBMCs.

The CDR3 DNA reads as TGTGCCAGCAGTACATACCCGGGACAGGGATACGAGCAGTACTTC. It specifies CASSTYPGQGYEQYF. The chain couples TRBV6-1 to TRBJ2-7; TRBD1 matches 9 bases. This CDR3 region has 15 residues. Germline V gene sequence: CDR1 MNHNS, CDR2 SASEGT. Losses at the gene ends were 5 bases for V and 4 bases for J; bases not matched to a gene: 9.